These 13 T cell receptor beta chains were all obtained from the same sample, sequenced in a study of blood T cell repertoires in COVID-19. TCRdb's copy holds only in-frame clones and misses some; the assay was immunoSEQ multiplex PCR. The sample consists of about 70,000 clones, 60% to 85% of them appearing once. Sequencing used peripheral blood. Source of these receptors: a man aged 65 to 85 with acute or convalescent COVID-19.

This chain uses TRBV28 with TRBJ2-1; TRBD2 might be the D (5 bases). CDR1 is MDHEN and CDR2 is SYDVKM in the germline V gene. The CDR3 length is 15 residues. Trimming took 3 bases from V and 7 from J, leaving 16 bases between them. CDR3 in amino acids: CASSLPVPGDNEQFF. CDR3 nucleotides: TGTGCCAGCAGTTTGCCAGTCCCCGGGGATAATGAGCAGTTCTTC.

This chain connects TRBV27 to TRBJ2-2; 8 positions match TRBD1. Trimming removed 3 bases from V and 5 bases from J; junction bases left unmatched: 8. The CDR3 covers 16 residues. Germline V gene lookup returns CDR1 MNHEY and CDR2 SMNVEV (reference sequence). CDR3 in amino acids: CASSFIRTGLTGELFF. The DNA for the CDR3 is TGTGCCAGCAGTTTCATAAGGACAGGGCTTACCGGGGAGCTGTTTTTT.

This clone was found once. CDR3: CASSSGTSGVMGELFF. CDR3 DNA sequence: TGTGCCAGCAGCTCGGGGACTAGCGGGGTCATGGGGGAGCTGTTTTTT. V is TRBV7-8 and J is TRBJ2-2; 13 nucleotides agree with TRBD2. CDR1 is SGHVS, CDR2 FQNEAQ, per germline. V lost 4 bases to trimming and J lost 8 bases; unmatched junction nucleotides: 7. CDR3 length equals 16 residues.

This clone occurred a few times. This rearrangement joins TRBV27 to TRBJ1-2, with 8 bases lining up with TRBD1. Looked up from germline, CDR1 is MNHEY and CDR2 is SMNVEV (reference sequence). V gave up 7 bases and J gave up 5 bases; unmatched junction bases: 6. This CDR3 is built from 13 residues. In DNA form, the CDR3 reads TGTGCCAGCACCACGACAGGGGTTTATGGCTACACCTTC. As protein: CASTTTGVYGYTF.

Here the CDR3 reads CASSPTDIANTIYF. The CDR3, as DNA: TGTGCCAGCTCACCTACGGACATAGCAAACACCATATATTTT. The V and J genes are TRBV18 and TRBJ1-3; tentative D call: TRBD1 (5 bases). In germline, CDR1 is KGHSH, CDR2 LQKENI. V was trimmed by 3 bases and J by 6 bases, leaving 12 bases between them. This CDR3 region has 14 residues.

The V call is TRBV10-3, the J call TRBJ2-1; D perhaps matches TRBD1 (6 bases). The CDR3 length is 15 residues. The germline V gene encodes CDR1 ENHRY and CDR2 SYGVKD. V lost 5 bases and J lost 4, with 15 bases in between. CDR3 nucleotides: TGTGCCATCAGTCTCAACAGGGACGATTACAATGAGCAGTTCTTC. This encodes CAISLNRDDYNEQFF.

This clone has a handful of counts. The same CDR3 arises from other DNA sequences in this sample as well. The chain uses TRBV11-2 and TRBJ1-5; weak D call: TRBD1 (5 bases). The V end was cut by 1 base, the J end by 3 bases, with 7 bases between. CDR1 SGHAT and CDR2 FQNNGV come from the germline V gene. This CDR3 comprises 14 residues. The CDR3 loop reads CASSLAGSNQPQHF. CDR3 sequence (DNA): TGTGCCAGCAGCTTAGCAGGGTCCAATCAGCCCCAGCATTTT. The variable domain in full, with the rest retrieved from reference TRBV11-2 and TRBJ1-5, is EAGVAQSPRYKIIEKRQSVAFWCNPISGHATLYWYQQILGQGPKLLIQFQNNGVVDDSQLPKDRFSAERLKGVDSTLKIQPAKLEDSAVYLCASSLAGSNQPQHFGDGTRLSIL.

Judged by abundance, this clone is medium-sized. V usage is TRBV7-2 and J usage is TRBJ1-4; no clear D. This CDR3 has 16 residues. Germline V lookup: CDR1 SGHTA, CDR2 FQGNSA. V was clipped by 3 bases and J by 5 bases, with 16 bases between them. This CDR3 is CASSLGGGRENEKLFF. The CDR3 region has the DNA TGTGCCAGCAGCTTGGGCGGCGGGAGGGAAAATGAAAAACTGTTTTTT.

The V call is TRBV28, the J call TRBJ1-3, with a tentative D call TRBD1 (5 bases). The germline gives CDR1 MDHEN, CDR2 SYDVKM. V lost 6 bases to trimming and J lost 2 bases, with 11 bases between them. The CDR3 length is 14 residues. CDR3 region: CASRSTETGNTIYF. CDR3 DNA: TGTGCCAGCAGATCGACAGAGACTGGAAACACCATATATTTT. The whole variable domain, filled in from reference TRBV28 and TRBJ1-3, reads DVKVTQSSRYLVKRTGEKVFLECVQDMDHENMFWYRQDPGLGLRLIYFSYDVKMKEKGDIPEGYSVSREKKERFSLILESASTNQTSMYLCASRSTETGNTIYFGEGSWLTVV.

The gene calls are TRBV19 and TRBJ1-2; a weak D match, TRBD1 (6 bases). The germline V and J ends were trimmed by 3 bases and 7 bases, with 15 bases remaining between them. From germline, CDR1 is LNHDA and CDR2 SQIVND (reference sequence). CDR3 length: 14 amino acids. CDR3 in DNA: TGTGCCAGTAGTATCCAGTCAGGGGATGTTGGCTACACCTTC. Translating gives CASSIQSGDVGYTF.

The V gene is TRBV6-6, the J gene TRBJ1-5; the D is unclear. Trimming left V 0 bases short and J 7 bases short, with 4 bases between. There are 12 residues in the CDR3. CDR1 MNHNY and CDR2 SVGAGI come from the germline V gene (reference sequence). The CDR3 sequence: CASSYSEQPQHF. The CDR3, as DNA: TGTGCCAGCAGTTACTCAGAGCAGCCCCAGCATTTT.

In this sample, this clone turned up once. CDR3: CASSLAGGPPYNEQFF. The CDR3 region has the DNA TGTGCCAGCAGTTTAGCGGGAGGGCCCCCCTACAATGAGCAGTTCTTC. The genes are TRBV28 and TRBJ2-1; 9 nucleotides agree with TRBD2. CDR1 is MDHEN, CDR2 SYDVKM, per germline. The CDR3 consists of 16 residues. J gave up 2 bases and V 2 bases, and 4 bases lay outside the gene matches.

V and J are TRBV29-1 and TRBJ1-2, with TRBD1 matching over 8 bases. The CDR3 runs to 13 residues. Per germline, CDR1 SQVTM and CDR2 ANQGSEA. V gave up 8 bases and J gave up 4 bases; unmatched junction bases: 9. CDR3 loop: CSTRQGPSYGYTF. DNA for the CDR3: TGCAGCACGCGACAGGGGCCGAGCTATGGCTACACCTTC. Full variable domain (missing parts from reference TRBV29-1 and TRBJ1-2): SAVISQKPSRDICQRGTSLTIQCQVDSQVTMMFWYRQQPGQSLTLIATANQGSEATYESGFVIDKFPISRPNLTFSTLTVSNMSPEDSSIYLCSTRQGPSYGYTFGSGTRLTVV.